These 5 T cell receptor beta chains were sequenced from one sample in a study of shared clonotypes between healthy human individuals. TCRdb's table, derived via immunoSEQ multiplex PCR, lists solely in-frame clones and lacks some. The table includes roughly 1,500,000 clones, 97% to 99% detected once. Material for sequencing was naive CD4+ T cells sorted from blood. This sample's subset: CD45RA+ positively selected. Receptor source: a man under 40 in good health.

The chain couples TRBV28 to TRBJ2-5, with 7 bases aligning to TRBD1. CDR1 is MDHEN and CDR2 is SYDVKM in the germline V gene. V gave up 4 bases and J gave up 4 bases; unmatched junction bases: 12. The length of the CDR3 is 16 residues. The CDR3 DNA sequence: TGTGCCAGCAGTTCCCTCCTGAGGGGGCAGGGAGAGACCCAGTACTTC. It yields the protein CASSSLLRGQGETQYF.

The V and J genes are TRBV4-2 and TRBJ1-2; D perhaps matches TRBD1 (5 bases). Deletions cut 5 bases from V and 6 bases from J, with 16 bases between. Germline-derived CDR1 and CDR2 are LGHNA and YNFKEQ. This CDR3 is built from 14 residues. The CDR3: CASSFDTGGDGYTF. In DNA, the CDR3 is TGTGCCAGCAGCTTTGATACAGGTGGGGATGGCTACACCTTC.

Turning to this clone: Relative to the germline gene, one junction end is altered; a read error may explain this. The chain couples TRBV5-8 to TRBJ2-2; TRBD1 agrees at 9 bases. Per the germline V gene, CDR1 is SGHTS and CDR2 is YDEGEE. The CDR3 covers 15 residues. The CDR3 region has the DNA TGTGCCAGCACCTTGGGGACAGGGTACACCGGGGAGCTGTTTTTT. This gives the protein CASTLGTGYTGELFF. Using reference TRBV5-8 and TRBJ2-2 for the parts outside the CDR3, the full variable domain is EAGVTQSPTHLIKTRGQQATLRCSPISGHTSVYWYQQALGLGLQFLLWYDEGEERNRGNFPPRFSGRQFPNYSSELNVNALELEDSALYLCASTLGTGYTGELFFGEGSRLTVL.

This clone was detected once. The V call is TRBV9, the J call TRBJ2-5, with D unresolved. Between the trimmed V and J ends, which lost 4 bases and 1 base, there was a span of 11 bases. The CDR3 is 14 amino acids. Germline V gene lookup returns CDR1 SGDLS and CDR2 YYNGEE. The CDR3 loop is CASSLLGAQETQYF. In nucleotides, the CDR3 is TGTGCCAGCAGCCTGCTGGGCGCCCAAGAGACCCAGTACTTC.

The CDR3 coding sequence is TGCGCCAGCAGTGAGAGGGGGACATCCGGCAATGAGCAGTTCTTC. As protein: CASSERGTSGNEQFF. The chain couples TRBV10-1 to TRBJ2-1; D is possibly TRBD1 (6 bases). The V end was cut by 2 bases, the J end by 6 bases, with 14 bases between. The CDR3 sequence is 15 residues long. In germline, CDR1 is WNHNN, CDR2 SYGVQD (reference sequence).